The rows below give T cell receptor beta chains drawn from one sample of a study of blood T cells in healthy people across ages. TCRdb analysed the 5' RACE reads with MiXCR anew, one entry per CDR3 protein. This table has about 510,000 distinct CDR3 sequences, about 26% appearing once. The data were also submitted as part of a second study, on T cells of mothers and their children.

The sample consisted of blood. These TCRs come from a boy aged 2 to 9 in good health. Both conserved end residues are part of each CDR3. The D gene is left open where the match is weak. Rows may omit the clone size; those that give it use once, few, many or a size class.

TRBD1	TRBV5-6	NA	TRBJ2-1	TGTGCCAGCAGCTGGGATACAGGGGGTACCAACCGAGGACAGTTCTTC	CASSWDTGGTNRGQFF
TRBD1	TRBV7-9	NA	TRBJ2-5	TGTGCCAGCAGCGGTTATGAGACAGGGCCAGCTCGAAAGTACTTC	CASSGYETGPARKYF
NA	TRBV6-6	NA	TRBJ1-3	TGTGCCAGCAGCGCCCTGGGTACGGGATTCTCTGGAAACACCATATATTTT	CASSALGTGFSGNTIYF
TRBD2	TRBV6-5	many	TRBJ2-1	TGTGCCACGGCCGCGGGAGCGGCCCTATTAAGGGAGCAGTTCTTC	CATAAGAALLREQFF
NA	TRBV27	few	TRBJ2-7	TGTGCCAGCAGTTTAAAAGGCGAGCAGTACTTC	CASSLKGEQYF
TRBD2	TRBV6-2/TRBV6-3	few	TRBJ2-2	TGTGCCAGCAGTTACGGGTCTAGCGGGACCTTACGGGGCACCGGGGAGCTGTTTTTT	CASSYGSSGTLRGTGELFF
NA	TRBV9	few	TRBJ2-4	TGTGCCAGCAGCGTGGGCCCCATTCTAGCCAAAAACATTCAGTACTTC	CASSVGPILAKNIQYF
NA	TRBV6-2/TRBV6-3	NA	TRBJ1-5	TGTGCCAGCAGTTACTCAGAGGGGGGTCAGCCCCAGCATTTT	CASSYSEGGQPQHF
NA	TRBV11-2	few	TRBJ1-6	TGTGCCAGCAGCACGGCCCGGAATAATTCACCCCTCCACTTT	CASSTARNNSPLHF
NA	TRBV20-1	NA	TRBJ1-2	TGCAGTGCTAGAGTGGGAGGCTATGGCTACACCTTC	CSARVGGYGYTF
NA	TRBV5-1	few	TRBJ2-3	TGCGCCAGCAGCCCAACTAGATGGAGCACAGATACGCAGTATTTT	CASSPTRWSTDTQYF
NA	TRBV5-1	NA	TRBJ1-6	TGCGCCAGCACCCTTGGGACCATTTACGTCCCCTATAATTCACCCCTCCACTTT	CASTLGTIYVPYNSPLHF
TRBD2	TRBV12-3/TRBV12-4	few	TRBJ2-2	TGTGCCAGCGGGCTAGCGGGAATCCAGAACACCGGGGAGCTGTTTTTT	CASGLAGIQNTGELFF
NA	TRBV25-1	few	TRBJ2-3	TGTGCCAGCAACGCGGCAGGGATCCCAGATACGCAGTATTTT	CASNAAGIPDTQYF
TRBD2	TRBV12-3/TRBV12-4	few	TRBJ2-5	TGTGCCAGCACGGGAGCGGGGGCCTTGTACCAAGAGACCCAGTACTTC	CASTGAGALYQETQYF
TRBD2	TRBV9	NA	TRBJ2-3	TGTGCCAGCAGCTCCGGAGGCGGGAGTCCAACAGATACGCAGTATTTT	CASSSGGGSPTDTQYF
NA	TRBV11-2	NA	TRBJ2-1	TGTGCCAGCAGCTTAGATCAGTGGGTAGCACGGTTCTTC	CASSLDQWVARFF